The sequence of this T cell receptor (beta chain) was determined in a study of T cell responses to AZD1222 COVID-19 vaccine. Overall study findings and caveats: Vaccination with two AZD1222 doses was followed by a rise in Spike-specific TCR breadth and depth.

The data were produced by immunoSEQ multiplex PCR, yet TCRdb's version contains in-frame clones alone and is incomplete. Altogether roughly 50,000 clones are present, 87% being singletons, with the ten largest covering under 5%. In regard to this clone: Its specificity is unknown.

Germline CDR1 MDHEN, CDR2 SYDVKM. CDR3 length equals 15 residues. V was trimmed by 1 base and J by 4 bases, leaving 11 bases between them. The source of this sequence is an adult in good health. This material consisted of peripheral blood, taken on day 0 of AZD1222 vaccination. This chain uses TRBV28 with TRBJ1-3, with D unresolved. CDR3 nucleotide sequence: TGTGCCAGCAGTTTATCACAGATTATGGGAAACACCATATATTTT. Its translation is CASSLSQIMGNTIYF.